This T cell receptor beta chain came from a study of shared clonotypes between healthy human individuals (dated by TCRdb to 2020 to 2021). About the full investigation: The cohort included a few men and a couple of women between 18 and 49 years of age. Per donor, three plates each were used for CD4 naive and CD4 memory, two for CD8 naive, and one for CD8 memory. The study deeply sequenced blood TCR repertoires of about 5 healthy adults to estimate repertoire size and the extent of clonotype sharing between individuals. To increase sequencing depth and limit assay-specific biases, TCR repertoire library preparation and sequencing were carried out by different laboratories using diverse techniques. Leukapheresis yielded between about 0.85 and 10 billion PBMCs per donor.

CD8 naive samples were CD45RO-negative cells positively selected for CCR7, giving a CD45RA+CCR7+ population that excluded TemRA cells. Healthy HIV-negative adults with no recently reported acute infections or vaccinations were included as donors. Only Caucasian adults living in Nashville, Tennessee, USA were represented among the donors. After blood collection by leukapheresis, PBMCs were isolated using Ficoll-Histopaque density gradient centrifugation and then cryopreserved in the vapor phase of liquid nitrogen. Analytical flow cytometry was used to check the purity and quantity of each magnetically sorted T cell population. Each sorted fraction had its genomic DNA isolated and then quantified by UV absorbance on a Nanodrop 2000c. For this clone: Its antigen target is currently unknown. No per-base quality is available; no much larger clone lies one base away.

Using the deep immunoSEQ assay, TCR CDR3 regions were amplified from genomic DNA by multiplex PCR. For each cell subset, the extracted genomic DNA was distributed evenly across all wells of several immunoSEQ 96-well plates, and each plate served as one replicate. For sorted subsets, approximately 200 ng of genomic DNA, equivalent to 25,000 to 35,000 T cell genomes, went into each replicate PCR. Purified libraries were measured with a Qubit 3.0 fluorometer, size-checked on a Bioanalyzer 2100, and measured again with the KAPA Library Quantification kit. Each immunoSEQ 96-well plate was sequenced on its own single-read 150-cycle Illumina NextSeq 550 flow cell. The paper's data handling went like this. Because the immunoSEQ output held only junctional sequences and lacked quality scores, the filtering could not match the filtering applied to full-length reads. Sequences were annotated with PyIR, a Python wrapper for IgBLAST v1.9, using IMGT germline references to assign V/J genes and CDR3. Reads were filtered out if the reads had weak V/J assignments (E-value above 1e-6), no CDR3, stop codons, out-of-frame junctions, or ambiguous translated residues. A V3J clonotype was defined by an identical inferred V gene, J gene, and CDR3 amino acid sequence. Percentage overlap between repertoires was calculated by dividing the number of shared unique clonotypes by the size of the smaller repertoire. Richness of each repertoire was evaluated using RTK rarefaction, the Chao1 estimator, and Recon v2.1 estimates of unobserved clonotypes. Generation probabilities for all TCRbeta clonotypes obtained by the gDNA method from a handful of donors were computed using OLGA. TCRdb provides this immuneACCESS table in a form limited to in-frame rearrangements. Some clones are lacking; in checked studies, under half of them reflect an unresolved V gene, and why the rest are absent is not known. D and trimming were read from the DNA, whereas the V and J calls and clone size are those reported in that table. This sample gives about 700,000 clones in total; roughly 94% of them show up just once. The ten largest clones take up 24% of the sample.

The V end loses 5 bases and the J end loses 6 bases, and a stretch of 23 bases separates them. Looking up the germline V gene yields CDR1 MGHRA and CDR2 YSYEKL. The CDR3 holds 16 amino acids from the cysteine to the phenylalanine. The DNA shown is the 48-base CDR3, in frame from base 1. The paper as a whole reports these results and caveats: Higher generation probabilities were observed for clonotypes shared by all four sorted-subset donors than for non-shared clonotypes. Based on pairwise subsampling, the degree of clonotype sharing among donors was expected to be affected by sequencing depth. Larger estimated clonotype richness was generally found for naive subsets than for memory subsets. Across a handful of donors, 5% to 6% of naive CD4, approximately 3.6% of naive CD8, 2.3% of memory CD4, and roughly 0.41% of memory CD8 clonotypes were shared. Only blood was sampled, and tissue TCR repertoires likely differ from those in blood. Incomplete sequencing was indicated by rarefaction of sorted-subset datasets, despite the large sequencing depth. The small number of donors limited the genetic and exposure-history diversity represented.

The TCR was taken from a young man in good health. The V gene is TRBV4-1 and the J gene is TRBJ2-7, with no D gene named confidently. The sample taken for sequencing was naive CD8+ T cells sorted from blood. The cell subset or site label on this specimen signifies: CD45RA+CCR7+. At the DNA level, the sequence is TGCGCCAGCAGCTACGAGGTGGGGTTTGGTTTCTTCGAGCAGTACTTC. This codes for CASSYEVGFGFFEQYF.